This is a list of T cell receptor beta chains from one sample in a study of yellow fever vaccine responses in identical twins. MiXCR, run by TCRdb on the RT-PCR reads, gives a single entry per CDR3 protein. The sample carries roughly 14,000 distinct CDR3 sequences, about 81% recorded once. The sequences come from T cells from blood (PBMCs), unsorted or a sorted subset (not recorded which), collected before or after yellow fever vaccination (not recorded which). The source of these receptors is a woman under 30 who received the yellow fever vaccine. CDR3s include the opening cysteine and the closing phenylalanine or tryptophan. The D gene is left open where the match is weak. Part of the rows lack a size; the others show once, few, many or a class for expanded clones.

abundance	j_gene	v_gene	d_gene	CDR3aa	CDR3nt
-	TRBJ2-4	TRBV18	-	CASSPWGALAKNIQYF	TGTGCCAGCTCACCTTGGGGGGCTCTAGCCAAAAACATTCAGTACTTC
-	TRBJ1-1	TRBV5-1	-	CASSPQGALSNTEAFF	TGCGCCAGCAGCCCCCAAGGTGCGCTGTCGAACACTGAAGCTTTCTTT
-	TRBJ1-6	TRBV7-3	-	CASSLRAETNSPLHF	TGTGCCAGCAGCTTAAGGGCAGAGACTAATTCACCCCTCCACTTT
-	TRBJ2-1	TRBV6-1	TRBD2	CAGRTSYVNEQFF	TGTGCCGGCCGGACTAGCTACGTGAATGAGCAGTTCTTC
-	TRBJ2-1	TRBV11-2	TRBD1	CASSPGTARYNEQFF	TGTGCCAGCAGCCCAGGGACAGCACGCTACAATGAGCAGTTCTTC
-	TRBJ2-5	TRBV6-1	-	CASSEVIQTQYF	TGTGCCAGCAGTGAAGTTATCCAGACCCAGTACTTC
-	TRBJ2-1	TRBV4-1	-	CASSQLQVDEQFF	TGCGCCAGCAGCCAACTCCAAGTAGATGAGCAGTTCTTC
-	TRBJ2-3	TRBV7-8	-	CASSLADFTDTQYF	TGTGCCAGCAGCTTAGCTGACTTCACAGATACGCAGTATTTT
-	TRBJ1-1	TRBV19	TRBD1	CASSTGTGWGGTEAFF	TGTGCCAGTAGTACAGGGACAGGTTGGGGCGGCACTGAAGCTTTCTTT
-	TRBJ1-5	TRBV12-3/TRBV12-4	TRBD1	CASSLRQGGNQPQHF	TGTGCCAGCAGTTTAAGACAGGGAGGCAATCAGCCCCAGCATTTT
few	TRBJ1-2	TRBV12-3/TRBV12-4	TRBD1	CASSATGPRGYTF	TGTGCCAGCAGTGCGACAGGGCCGCGGGGCTACACCTTC
once	TRBJ2-7	TRBV7-6	-	CASSLVYEGPYEQYF	TGTGCCAGCAGCTTAGTGTACGAGGGACCCTACGAGCAGTACTTC
-	TRBJ2-1	TRBV5-1	TRBD1	CASYAGTGSNEQFF	TGCGCCAGTTACGCCGGGACAGGGTCCAATGAGCAGTTCTTC
few	TRBJ1-1	TRBV11-1	TRBD1	CASTPGTVTPNTEAFF	TGTGCCAGCACCCCCGGGACAGTTACTCCGAACACTGAAGCTTTCTTT
-	TRBJ1-1	TRBV5-1	-	CASSLAAGTGTEAFF	TGCGCCAGCAGCTTGGCGGCGGGGACGGGCACTGAAGCTTTCTTT
once	TRBJ1-1	TRBV29-1	TRBD1	CSVGPGGTEAFF	TGCAGCGTCGGACCAGGGGGAACTGAAGCTTTCTTT
-	TRBJ1-4	TRBV15	-	CATSRVQVEKLFF	TGTGCCACCAGCAGAGTACAGGTTGAAAAACTGTTTTTT
-	TRBJ2-2	TRBV11-1	-	CASSLLRPRDIGELFF	TGTGCCAGCAGCTTACTCCGGCCACGGGACATCGGGGAGCTGTTTTTT
-	TRBJ2-2	TRBV6-1	-	CASSTLNTGELFF	TGTGCCAGCAGTACCCTAAACACCGGGGAGCTGTTTTTT
-	TRBJ2-1	TRBV3-1	TRBD1	CASGQGSYNEQFF	TGTGCCAGCGGACAGGGGTCCTACAATGAGCAGTTCTTC
-	TRBJ1-2	TRBV24-1	-	CATSDTTYGYTF	TGTGCCACCAGTGATACTACCTATGGCTACACCTTC
-	TRBJ1-1	TRBV7-6	-	CASSLASTGIRDTEAFF	TGTGCCAGCAGCTTAGCCAGTACAGGGATAAGGGACACTGAAGCTTTCTTT
-	TRBJ1-1	TRBV10-1	TRBD1	CASSDTGQGGTEAFF	TGCGCCAGCAGTGATACGGGACAGGGAGGCACTGAAGCTTTCTTT
few	TRBJ2-1	TRBV19	TRBD1	CASSIDVNRGHNEQFF	TGTGCCAGTAGTATAGATGTCAACAGGGGTCACAATGAGCAGTTCTTC
-	TRBJ2-1	TRBV11-1	-	CASSLTGIGNEQFF	TGTGCCAGCAGCTTAACAGGGATCGGCAATGAGCAGTTCTTC
-	TRBJ2-3	TRBV12-3/TRBV12-4	-	CASSTALRERTDTQYF	TGTGCCAGCAGTACGGCCCTCCGGGAACGCACAGATACGCAGTATTTT